This T cell receptor beta chain was identified in a study of T-cell reconstitution after alpha-beta-depleted transplantation in children. Using unique molecular identifiers, the investigators prepared the TCRbeta library. TCRdb recomputed calls from the PCR reads with MiXCR, one row per CDR3 protein. The repertoire holds some 520,000 distinct CDR3 sequences, approximately 30% seen once, with 2% to 3% in the top ten. The CDR3 has 17 residues. Sequencing was performed on PBMCs from the stem cell graft donor, taken from the stem cell graft. The chain has TRBV12-2 and TRBJ2-7; the tabulated D call, TRBD2, remains unverified against the DNA. TRBV12-2 is classified as a pseudogene. The TCR sequence derives from a human donor who donated a stem cell graft to a child with aplastic anemia. The CDR3 spells CASRLVMRGAGVYEQYV. CDR3 sequence (DNA): TGTGCAAGTCGCTTAGTGATGCGTGGTGCGGGAGTGTACGAGCAGTACGTC.